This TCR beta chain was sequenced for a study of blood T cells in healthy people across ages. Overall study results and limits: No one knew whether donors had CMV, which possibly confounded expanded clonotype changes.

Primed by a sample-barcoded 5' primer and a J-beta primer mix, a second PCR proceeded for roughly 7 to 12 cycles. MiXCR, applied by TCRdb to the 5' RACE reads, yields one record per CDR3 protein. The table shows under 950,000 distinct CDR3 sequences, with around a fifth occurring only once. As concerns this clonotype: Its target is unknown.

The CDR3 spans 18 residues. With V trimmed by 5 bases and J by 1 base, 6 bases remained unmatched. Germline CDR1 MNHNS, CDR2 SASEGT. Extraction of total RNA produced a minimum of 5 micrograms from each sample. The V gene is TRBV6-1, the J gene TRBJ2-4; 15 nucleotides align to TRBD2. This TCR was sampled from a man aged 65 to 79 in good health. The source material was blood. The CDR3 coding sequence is TGTGCCAGCAGTACCGGACTAGCGGGAGGGTCGGCCAAAAACATTCAGTACTTC. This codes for CASSTGLAGGSAKNIQYF.